This T cell receptor (beta chain) was sequenced in a study of CD8 T cells in ankylosing spondylitis. Notes on the study in general: There was a TCR beta motif, made of several highly homologous variants, that appeared characteristic of ankylosing spondylitis blood.

The sample holds a few counts of this clonotype. The antigen remains undetermined. CDR3 size: 13 residues. Germline CDR1 reads DFQATT; CDR2 reads SNEGSKA (reference sequence). V gave up 1 base and J gave up 7 bases, with 14 bases separating them. TCRdb used MiXCR to reprocess the 5' RACE reads, holding one entry per CDR3 protein. The sample contains roughly 230,000 distinct CDR3 sequences, over 15% of which appear only once. The rearrangement uses TRBV20-1 and TRBJ2-7; D unclear. The receptor's source is a male donor with ankylosing spondylitis or in good health (not recorded which). The sequenced sample consisted of blood, either unsorted or a sorted T cell fraction (not recorded which). CDR3 region: CSARAYNTMEQYF. CDR3 nucleotides: TGCAGTGCTAGAGCCTATAATACGATGGAGCAGTACTTC.